These T cell receptor beta chains were read from a single sample in a study of human T cells and chemical hapten exposure. TCRdb re-analysed the RACE reads in MiXCR, keeping a single row per CDR3 protein. This sample has 70,000 to 75,000 distinct CDR3 sequences, with around a third found just once. The sequences come from whole blood, collected in connection with sensitization to the hapten diphenylcyclopropenone (DPC). These receptors all come from a man aged 35 to 55 with alopecia areata. Some clones in this sample may be carry-over from other donors' samples. CDR3s include the opening cysteine and the closing phenylalanine or tryptophan. Fields, in order: clone size, D gene, V gene, J gene, CDR3 DNA, CDR3 protein. D genes are given only for firm matches. Size is stated for part of the rows, as once, few or many counts, or as a class when the clone is expanded.

medium-sized,TRBD1,TRBV5-1,TRBJ2-5,TGCGCCAGCTGCCCCTATGGGACAGGGCAAGAGACCCAGTACTTC,CASCPYGTGQETQYF
-,-,TRBV6-2/TRBV6-3,TRBJ2-5,TGTGCCAGCACCGACCTGTGGGAGACCCAGTACTTC,CASTDLWETQYF
-,TRBD1,TRBV28,TRBJ2-7,TGTGCCAGCAGTATAGGACAGGGGACGTACGAGCAGTACTTC,CASSIGQGTYEQYF
few,-,TRBV28,TRBJ1-1,TGTGCCAGCAGTTTTCAAGGGAAAGCTTTCTTT,CASSFQGKAFF
-,-,TRBV7-6,TRBJ1-1,TGTGCCAGCAGCTCCTATGGCGGCGGGAACACTGAAGCTTTCTTT,CASSSYGGGNTEAFF
few,-,TRBV20-1,TRBJ1-5,TGCAGTGCCAAGAGCTGGGGCAATAGCAATCAGCCCCAGCATTTT,CSAKSWGNSNQPQHF
-,-,TRBV11-1,TRBJ2-2,TGTGCCAGCAGCTTATGGGAGACCGGGGAGCTGTTTTTT,CASSLWETGELFF
-,-,TRBV28,TRBJ2-7,TGTGCCAGCAGTGAGCGGACCTCAAAGCACTTC,CASSERTSKHF
-,TRBD1,TRBV6-5,TRBJ1-1,TGTGCCAGCAGTGATATAGGGACAGCTATGAACACTGAAGCTTTCTTT,CASSDIGTAMNTEAFF
once,-,TRBV5-4,TRBJ2-3,TGTGCCAGCAGTTTCGGCAGGGTGGGCACAGATACGCAGTATTTT,CASSFGRVGTDTQYF
few,-,TRBV12-2,TRBJ2-5,TGTGCAAGTCGCTTAGAGCCGGGGCTAGCGGGAGATCAAGAGACCCAGTACTTC,CASRLEPGLAGDQETQYF
-,TRBD2,TRBV28,TRBJ2-7,TGTGCCAGCAGTCCTTCAGCGGGAGGGTCCTACGAGCAGTACTTC,CASSPSAGGSYEQYF
-,-,TRBV5-5,TRBJ1-2,TGTGCCAGCAGCTTGGACGGATATCTTTCCTATGGCTACACCTTC,CASSLDGYLSYGYTF
-,-,TRBV9,TRBJ2-1,TGTGCCAGCAGTTCCGTAGGATCCTACAATGAGCAGTTCTTC,CASSSVGSYNEQFF
-,TRBD2,TRBV6-1,TRBJ2-1,TGTGCCAGCAGTACGCACCTAGCGGTCCATGAGCAGTTCTTC,CASSTHLAVHEQFF
few,-,TRBV20-1,TRBJ2-1,TGCAGTGCTAGGGGGACCCCGCAGACCTACAATGAGCAGTTCTTC,CSARGTPQTYNEQFF
-,TRBD1,TRBV6-6,TRBJ2-1,TGTGCCAGCAGTTCCCACAGGGGGCGTCAAGGCAATGAGCAGTTCTTC,CASSSHRGRQGNEQFF
-,-,TRBV14,TRBJ2-2,TGTGCCAGCAGCCAATTCACAGGAGGAACCGGGGAGCTGTTTTTT,CASSQFTGGTGELFF
-,-,TRBV27,TRBJ2-3,TGTGCCAGCAGTTTCTCGGGAGTGGGCACAGATACGCAGTATTTT,CASSFSGVGTDTQYF
-,-,TRBV5-1,TRBJ2-2,TGCGCCAGCAGCTCGGACCCGAACACCGGGGAGCTGTTTTTT,CASSSDPNTGELFF
few,TRBD1,TRBV6-5,TRBJ1-2,TGTGCCAGCAGGTCAACCGGACAGGCGCACGGCTACACCTTC,CASRSTGQAHGYTF
-,-,TRBV7-8,TRBJ2-3,TGTGCCAGCAGCTACGGAGGTCCTTCGGATACGCAGTATTTT,CASSYGGPSDTQYF
-,TRBD2,TRBV7-9,TRBJ2-3,TGTGCCAGCAGCTACGCGACTAGCGGGACAGATACGCAGTATTTT,CASSYATSGTDTQYF
-,-,TRBV7-9,TRBJ2-3,TGTGCCAGCAGCTTAGCCCCTAGCAATTTT,CASSLAPSNF
few,TRBD2,TRBV6-2/TRBV6-3,TRBJ2-1,TGTGCCAGCAGTTACGCGGGAGGATACAATGAGCAGTTCTTC,CASSYAGGYNEQFF
-,TRBD1,TRBV6-5,TRBJ1-4,TGTGCCAGCAGTTACGAAGGGGGCGCATGGGAAAAACTGTTTTTT,CASSYEGGAWEKLFF
few,-,TRBV27,TRBJ1-6,TGTGCCAGCAGTCGCCTGGGGCAGGATAGTTCACCCCTCCACTTT,CASSRLGQDSSPLHF
-,-,TRBV20-1,TRBJ1-5,TGCAGTGCTAGAAGGGGGTTAATGGAAGGCAATCAGCCCCAGCATTTT,CSARRGLMEGNQPQHF
-,-,TRBV20-1,TRBJ2-4,TGCAGTGCTAGTCACCTAGCCAAAAACATTCAGTACTTC,CSASHLAKNIQYF
medium-sized,TRBD1,TRBV2,TRBJ2-7,TGTGCCAGCAACTACGGGACAGGGGTTTACGAGCAGTACTTC,CASNYGTGVYEQYF
-,TRBD1,TRBV27,TRBJ1-6,TGTGCCAGCAGTTCCTGGACAGGAACAAATTCACCCCTCCACTTT,CASSSWTGTNSPLHF
-,-,TRBV6-6,TRBJ2-7,TGTGCCAGCAGTTCCCCTACCCTTAACGGGTACGAGCAGTACTTC,CASSSPTLNGYEQYF
-,-,TRBV12-3/TRBV12-4,TRBJ1-6,TGTGCCAGCAGTTTACGCAGGGGCAGTCGAAATAATTCACCCCTCCACTTT,CASSLRRGSRNNSPLHF
-,TRBD2,TRBV19,TRBJ2-2,TGTGCCACTGGACTAGCGGGAGTGGACGGGGAGCTGTTTTTT,CATGLAGVDGELFF
few,-,TRBV3-1,TRBJ2-2,TGTGCCAGCAGCCAACGCGGGTTAGTCGGGGAGCTGTTTTTT,CASSQRGLVGELFF
few,TRBD2,TRBV7-9,TRBJ2-1,TGTGCCAGCAGCTTGGGACTAGCGGGAGGATTTGATGAGCAGTTCTTC,CASSLGLAGGFDEQFF
-,-,TRBV7-2,TRBJ2-2,TGTGCCAGCAGCTCCGGCTCACGGGCCACCGGGGAGCTGTTTTTT,CASSSGSRATGELFF
-,-,TRBV7-9,TRBJ2-7,TGTGCCAGCAGCCCAATGACTAGTTACTACGAGCAGTACTTC,CASSPMTSYYEQYF
-,-,TRBV3-1,TRBJ1-4,TGTGCCAGCAGCCAAGTCAGGACAACTAATGAAAAACTGTTTTTT,CASSQVRTTNEKLFF
-,-,TRBV15,TRBJ2-1,TGTGCCACCAGCAGAGATGGCGCGGGAACCCAGTTCTTC,CATSRDGAGTQFF
few,-,TRBV29-1,TRBJ1-1,TGCAGCGTGGTCGAGACAGGTTTCATGAACACTGAAGCTTTCTTT,CSVVETGFMNTEAFF
few,TRBD2,TRBV7-9,TRBJ2-5,TGTGCCAGCAGCCCCCAAACTAGCGGGAGTAGTCAAGAGACCCAGTACTTC,CASSPQTSGSSQETQYF
-,TRBD2,TRBV5-1,TRBJ2-5,TGCGCCAGCAGCAGAGGACTAGCGGGAGTTACACTGAAGGTTGAGACCCAGTACTTC,CASSRGLAGVTLKVETQYF
-,-,TRBV12-3/TRBV12-4,TRBJ1-5,TGTGCCAGCAGTTTATCCCTGGAGGGAACTCAGCCCCAGCATTTT,CASSLSLEGTQPQHF
-,-,TRBV4-3,TRBJ2-7,TGTGCCAGCAGCCAAGGGGTTACGAGCTCCTACGAGCAGTACTTC,CASSQGVTSSYEQYF
few,-,TRBV6-5,TRBJ1-1,TGTGCCAGCAGTTTACAGCCCATGAACACTGAAGCTTTCTTT,CASSLQPMNTEAFF
few,-,TRBV5-1,TRBJ2-7,TGCGCCAGCAGCTTGGACTTCGCCGAGCAGTACTTC,CASSLDFAEQYF
-,-,TRBV20-1,TRBJ1-6,TGCAGTGCTCGTGCTAGCGGCTCACCCCTCCACTTT,CSARASGSPLHF
-,-,TRBV28,TRBJ2-3,TGTGCCAGCAGTTTAGGGCGCAGCACAGATACGCAGTATTTT,CASSLGRSTDTQYF
-,TRBD1,TRBV5-1,TRBJ2-1,TGCGCCAGCGGAATACAGGGGACCTACAATGAGCAGTTCTTC,CASGIQGTYNEQFF
-,-,TRBV2,TRBJ2-7,TGTGCCAGCAGTGAAACGGTGGGTGGGTACGAGCAGTACTTC,CASSETVGGYEQYF
few,TRBD2,TRBV20-1,TRBJ2-7,TGCAGTGCTAGTCCGACTAGCGGGAGTCCCTACGAGCAGTACTTC,CSASPTSGSPYEQYF
-,-,TRBV5-5,TRBJ2-3,TGTGCCAGCAGCAAGGACTCCTTCACAGATACGCAGTATTTT,CASSKDSFTDTQYF
-,-,TRBV27,TRBJ2-2,TGTGCCAGCAGTTCGGGGATGAAGTTAACCGGGGAGCTGTTTTTT,CASSSGMKLTGELFF